This is a list of T cell receptor beta chains from one sample in a study of shared clonotypes between healthy human individuals. TCRdb keeps only in-frame clones here, not all; method: immunoSEQ multiplex PCR. Found here are about 520,000 clones, 65% to 85% of them singletons; the top ten hold roughly 12%. The sequenced sample consisted of PBMCs. These receptors all come from a woman between 40 and 50 years old in good health. Some clones in this sample may be carry-over from other donors' samples. CDR3s include the opening cysteine and the closing phenylalanine or tryptophan. A D gene is named only where the DNA matches it firmly. Size is stated for part of the rows, as once, few or many counts, or as a class when the clone is expanded.

D,J,V,size,CDR3,DNA
TRBD2,TRBJ2-1,TRBV7-2,once,CASSPLLAGGNEQFF,TGTGCCAGCAGCCCACTACTAGCGGGAGGCAATGAGCAGTTCTTC
-,TRBJ1-5,TRBV5-1,-,CASSLAGWDNQPQHF,TGCGCCAGCAGCTTGGCAGGGTGGGACAATCAGCCCCAGCATTTT
-,TRBJ2-5,TRBV11-2,-,CASKQQAGTQYF,TGTGCCAGCAAACAACAGGCGGGGACCCAGTACTTC
TRBD2,TRBJ2-7,TRBV9,-,CASSVGAAGGPYEQYF,TGTGCCAGCAGCGTAGGGGCAGCGGGAGGCCCCTACGAGCAGTACTTC
-,TRBJ2-7,TRBV28,-,CASSSPLEQYF,TGTGCCAGCAGTTCCCCCCTCGAGCAGTACTTC
-,TRBJ2-7,TRBV9,-,CASSPGQSTYEQYF,TGTGCCAGCAGCCCCGGACAGAGTACCTACGAGCAGTACTTC
-,TRBJ2-1,TRBV5-1,-,CASRLRGLSYNEQFF,TGCGCCAGCCGACTTAGGGGTCTTTCCTACAATGAGCAGTTCTTC
TRBD1,TRBJ1-3,TRBV18,once,CASSPSKGASGNTIYF,TGTGCCAGCTCACCATCAAAGGGGGCCTCTGGAAACACCATATATTTT
-,TRBJ2-7,TRBV2,-,CASSETGGASSYEQYF,TGTGCCAGCAGTGAAACTGGCGGGGCCAGCTCCTACGAGCAGTACTTC
-,TRBJ2-2,TRBV11-3,once,CASSRGRNTGELFF,TGTGCCAGCAGCCGAGGACGGAACACCGGGGAGCTGTTTTTT
TRBD1,TRBJ1-4,TRBV11-2,-,CASSLGTGEKLFF,TGTGCCAGCAGCTTAGGGACAGGCGAAAAACTGTTTTTT
-,TRBJ2-5,TRBV18,once,CASSPTAEGLLETQYF,TGTGCCAGCTCACCGACGGCGGAAGGGCTATTAGAGACCCAGTACTTC
TRBD2,TRBJ2-5,TRBV6-1,-,CASKLAGGQETQYF,TGTGCCAGCAAGCTAGCGGGAGGGCAAGAGACCCAGTACTTC
-,TRBJ1-4,TRBV4-2,-,CASSQGQVATNEKLFF,TGTGCCAGCAGCCAAGGACAGGTCGCAACTAATGAAAAACTGTTTTTT
TRBD1,TRBJ1-1,TRBV9,many,CASSYTTGTNTEAFF,TGTGCCAGCAGCTACACGACAGGGACGAACACTGAAGCTTTCTTT
TRBD1,TRBJ1-4,TRBV13,-,CASSLTGGADEKLFF,TGTGCCAGCAGCCTCACAGGGGGCGCCGATGAAAAACTGTTTTTT
-,TRBJ2-7,TRBV7-9,few,CASSLAQGGTYEQYF,TGTGCCAGCAGCTTAGCGCAGGGAGGCACCTACGAGCAGTACTTC
TRBD2,TRBJ2-3,TRBV19,-,CASTAGVGRVRRRYF,TGTGCCAGTACCGCGGGAGTAGGTAGGGTTCGGCGCAGGTATTTT
-,TRBJ1-2,TRBV7-2,-,CASSLGATQLYGYTF,TGTGCCAGCAGCTTGGGGGCTACTCAGCTTTATGGCTACACCTTC
-,TRBJ1-1,TRBV9,-,CASSSGDLAGNTEAFF,TGTGCCAGCAGCTCCGGGGACTTAGCGGGGAACACTGAAGCTTTCTTT
-,TRBJ1-1,TRBV5-1,-,CASAPGGWNTEAFF,TGCGCCAGCGCCCCGGGGGGCTGGAACACTGAAGCTTTCTTT
-,TRBJ2-2,TRBV30,-,CAWNEGRATGELFF,TGTGCCTGGAATGAGGGACGAGCCACCGGGGAGCTGTTTTTT
TRBD1,TRBJ2-1,TRBV4-3,-,CASSPSTGGIVNEQFF,TGCGCCAGCAGCCCCTCGACAGGGGGAATAGTCAATGAGCAGTTCTTC
TRBD1,TRBJ2-7,TRBV29-1,many,CSVRTGVTYEQYF,TGCAGCGTTAGGACAGGGGTGACCTACGAGCAGTACTTC
-,TRBJ1-5,TRBV21-1,once,CASSKALGDSNQPQHF,TGTGCCAGCAGCAAAGCGCTAGGGGACAGTAATCAGCCCCAGCATTTT
-,TRBJ1-5,TRBV7-3,-,CASSPGWNQPQHF,TGTGCCAGCAGCCCCGGATGGAATCAGCCCCAGCATTTT
-,TRBJ1-1,TRBV18,-,CASSPYPPEAFF,TGTGCCAGCTCACCATACCCCCCTGAAGCTTTCTTT
TRBD2,TRBJ2-3,TRBV5-1,-,CASSTLGGDTDTQYF,TGCGCCAGCAGCACCCTCGGGGGGGACACAGATACGCAGTATTTT
-,TRBJ2-1,TRBV29-1,-,CSVEDRWEQFF,TGCAGCGTTGAAGACAGGTGGGAGCAGTTCTTC
-,TRBJ2-3,TRBV29-1,-,CSVEGAAPKDTQYF,TGCAGCGTTGAGGGGGCGGCACCTAAAGATACGCAGTATTTT
TRBD1,TRBJ1-2,TRBV19,-,CASSIRRGILDNYGYTF,TGTGCCAGTAGTATACGCAGGGGGATCCTTGATAACTATGGCTACACCTTC
TRBD2,TRBJ2-2,TRBV9,-,CASSVASGNQPGELFF,TGTGCCAGCAGCGTAGCGAGCGGGAATCAGCCCGGGGAGCTGTTTTTT
-,TRBJ2-2,TRBV19,-,CASSIQGFAGELFF,TGTGCCAGTAGTATTCAAGGATTTGCCGGGGAGCTGTTTTTT
-,TRBJ1-2,TRBV2,-,CASTEGRWGYTF,TGTGCCAGCACCGAGGGTAGGTGGGGCTACACCTTC
-,TRBJ1-3,TRBV30,-,CAWSLGQDSGNTIYF,TGTGCCTGGAGTTTAGGTCAGGACTCTGGAAACACCATATATTTT
-,TRBJ1-4,TRBV30,-,CACHSSTNEKLFF,TGTGCCTGCCACTCGTCAACTAATGAAAAACTGTTTTTT
-,TRBJ2-1,TRBV7-2,-,CASSLVHEQFF,TGTGCCAGCAGCTTAGTTCATGAGCAGTTCTTC
TRBD2,TRBJ2-1,TRBV5-1,-,CASSLASGRRDEQFF,TGCGCCAGCAGCTTGGCCAGCGGGAGGCGTGATGAGCAGTTCTTC
TRBD1,TRBJ1-4,TRBV7-9,many,CASSSGQGVEKLFF,TGTGCCAGCAGCTCAGGACAGGGGGTTGAAAAACTGTTTTTT
-,TRBJ1-2,TRBV29-1,many,CSVEDLLSGYTF,TGCAGCGTTGAAGATCTGCTAAGTGGCTACACCTTC
TRBD2,TRBJ2-1,TRBV27,-,CASSPLAGGPNEQFF,TGTGCCAGCAGTCCCCTAGCGGGAGGGCCCAATGAGCAGTTCTTC
TRBD2,TRBJ2-1,TRBV7-7,-,CASSLGLAGSDEQFF,TGTGCTAGCAGCTTAGGACTAGCGGGATCTGATGAGCAGTTCTTC
-,TRBJ2-4,TRBV14,many,CASSGSRGNIQYF,TGTGCCAGCAGCGGGTCACGAGGGAACATTCAGTACTTC
TRBD2,TRBJ2-2,TRBV5-1,-,CASSPPGLPNTGELFF,TGCGCCAGCAGCCCTCCGGGACTACCGAACACCGGGGAGCTGTTTTTT
-,TRBJ2-1,TRBV9,-,CASGRWGANEQFF,TGTGCCAGTGGTCGCTGGGGTGCCAATGAGCAGTTCTTC
TRBD1,TRBJ1-1,TRBV19,-,CASSKDRGTLGAEAFF,TGTGCCAGTAGTAAAGACAGGGGCACCCTCGGGGCGGAAGCTTTCTTT
-,TRBJ2-5,TRBV15,once,CATSKGGMYQETQYF,TGTGCCACCAGCAAGGGCGGAATGTACCAAGAGACCCAGTACTTC
-,TRBJ2-5,TRBV29-1,-,CSVVGEETQYF,TGCAGCGTTGTGGGAGAAGAGACCCAGTACTTC
-,TRBJ1-4,TRBV7-2,-,CASSRGARNEKLFF,TGTGCCAGCAGCCGAGGGGCCAGAAATGAAAAACTGTTTTTT
-,TRBJ2-7,TRBV30,few,CAWSGLLVFKQYF,TGTGCCTGGAGTGGACTGCTGGTCTTTAAGCAGTACTTC
-,TRBJ1-2,TRBV30,once,CAWSVNRTYGYTF,TGTGCCTGGAGTGTTAACAGAACCTATGGCTACACATTC
-,TRBJ1-5,TRBV7-9,many,CASSPQGGQPQHF,TGTGCCAGCAGCCCCCAAGGAGGGCAGCCCCAGCATTTT